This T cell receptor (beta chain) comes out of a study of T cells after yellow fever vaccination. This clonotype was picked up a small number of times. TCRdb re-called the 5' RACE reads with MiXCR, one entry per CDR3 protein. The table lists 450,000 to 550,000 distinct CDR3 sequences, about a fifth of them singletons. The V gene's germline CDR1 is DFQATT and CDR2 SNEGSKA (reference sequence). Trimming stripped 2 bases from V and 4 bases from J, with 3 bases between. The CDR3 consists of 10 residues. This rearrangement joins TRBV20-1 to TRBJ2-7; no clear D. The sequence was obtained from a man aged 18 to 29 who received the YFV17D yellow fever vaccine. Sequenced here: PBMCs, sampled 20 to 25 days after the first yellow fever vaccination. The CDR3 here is CSARSYEQYF. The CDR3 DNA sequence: TGCAGTGCTAGATCGTACGAGCAGTACTTC.